This T cell receptor beta chain was sequenced for a study of human versus mouse CDR3 diversity and MHC coevolution. Study observations and caveats: iCHAO1 estimated the human TCR beta repertoire at 1.5 million to 2 million clonotypes. Among all groups, most of the three human donors showed least clonal inequality.

CDR3 length: 13 amino acids. Trimming stripped 4 bases from V and 2 bases from J, with 9 bases between. Germline V gene data show CDR1 as MDHEN and CDR2 as SYDVKM. TCRdb's table, derived via immunoSEQ multiplex PCR, lists solely in-frame clones and lacks some. The repertoire consists of tens of thousands of clones, with 85% to 95% occurring once and the leading ten covering around 0.15%. About this clone: Its specificity is unknown.

The origin of this receptor is a person aged 25 to 69 in good health. The material sequenced was naive CD4+ T cells from blood. Stated subset: CD45RO-negative CD62L-positive naive CD4 T cells. The chain uses TRBV28 and TRBJ2-7; D is uncertain. CDR3 in amino acids: CASSSTPTYEQYF. The CDR3 bases are TGTGCCAGCAGTTCGACACCCACCTACGAGCAGTACTTC.